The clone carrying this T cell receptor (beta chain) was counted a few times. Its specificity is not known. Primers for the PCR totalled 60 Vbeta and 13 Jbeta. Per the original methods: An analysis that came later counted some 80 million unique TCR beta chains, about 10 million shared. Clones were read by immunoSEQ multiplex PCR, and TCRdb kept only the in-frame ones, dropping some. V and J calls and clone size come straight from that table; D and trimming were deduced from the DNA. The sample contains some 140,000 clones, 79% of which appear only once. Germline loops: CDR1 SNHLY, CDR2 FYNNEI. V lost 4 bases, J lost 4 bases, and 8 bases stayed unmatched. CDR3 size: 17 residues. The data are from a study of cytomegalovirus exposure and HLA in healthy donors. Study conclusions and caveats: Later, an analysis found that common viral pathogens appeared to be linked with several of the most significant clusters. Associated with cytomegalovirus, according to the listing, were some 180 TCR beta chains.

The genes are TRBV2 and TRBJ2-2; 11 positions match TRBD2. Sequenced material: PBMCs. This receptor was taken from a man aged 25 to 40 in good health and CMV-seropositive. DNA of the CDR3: TGTGCCAGCAGTGGGCCTAGCGGGAGGTCGGGCACCGGGGAGCTGTTTTTT. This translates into CASSGPSGRSGTGELFF.